A selection of T cell receptor beta chains follows, all from one sample in a study of human T cells and chemical hapten exposure. TCRdb independently ran MiXCR on the RACE reads; one entry per CDR3 protein. The sample carries 75,000 to 95,000 distinct CDR3 sequences, about 11% recorded once. The source was whole blood, collected in connection with sensitization to the hapten diphenylcyclopropenone (DPC). These receptors originate from a middle-aged man with alopecia areata. Some clones in this sample may be carry-over from other donors' samples. Both conserved end residues are part of each CDR3. A D gene is named only where the DNA matches it firmly. A row's size may be missing; if present it is once, few, many or a size class.

>NA|TRBV5-1|NA|TRBJ2-5
TGCGCCAGCAGCTTGGGACTAGATCAAGAGACCCAGTACTTC
CASSLGLDQETQYF
>many|TRBV9|NA|TRBJ2-3
TGTGCCAGCAGCGTAGCTCAGGGGATCTCCCGCACAGATACGCAGTATTTT
CASSVAQGISRTDTQYF
>few|TRBV28|NA|TRBJ2-7
TGTGCCAGCAGTTTGAGGAACAGGGCCCACGAGCAGTACTTC
CASSLRNRAHEQYF
>NA|TRBV20-1|NA|TRBJ2-7
TGCAGTGGGCGGGGACGGGGAACCACGGCAAACTCCTACGAGCAGTACTTC
CSGRGRGTTANSYEQYF
>NA|TRBV20-1|NA|TRBJ2-5
TGCAGTGCAGCCCCCCAAGAGACCCAGTACTTC
CSAAPQETQYF
>NA|TRBV12-3/TRBV12-4|TRBD1|TRBJ1-3
TGTGCCAGCAGTTCCATGGGACAGGGCACTGGAAACACCATATATTTT
CASSSMGQGTGNTIYF
>NA|TRBV20-1|TRBD1|TRBJ2-3
TGCAGTGCTAGAGATTTAGGACAGGGGGGGAACTTT
CSARDLGQGGNF
>few|TRBV10-3|NA|TRBJ2-1
TGTGCCATCAGTGCCTCTGCAGGGGGGGAAGGAGGAGGTGAGCAGTTCTTC
CAISASAGGEGGGEQFF
>NA|TRBV7-9|TRBD1|TRBJ2-7
TGTGCCAGCAGCTTTGAGACAGGGGATTTTTGGACCACCTACGAGCAGTACTTC
CASSFETGDFWTTYEQYF
>NA|TRBV7-8|NA|TRBJ1-5
TGTGCCAGCAGCTTAGTCGGACGGACCAATCAGCCCCAGCATTTT
CASSLVGRTNQPQHF
>NA|TRBV24-1|NA|TRBJ2-5
TGTGCCACCAGTGACAGAAGGTACCAAGAGACCCAGTACTTC
CATSDRRYQETQYF
>few|TRBV28|NA|TRBJ2-7
TGTGCCAGCAGTCCGGGCCCTTCCGGGACACCTTCCTACGAGCAGTACTTC
CASSPGPSGTPSYEQYF
>NA|TRBV18|TRBD1|TRBJ1-6
TGTGCCAGCTCACAAACCGAGACAGGGGCCAGTTCACCCCTCCACTTT
CASSQTETGASSPLHF
>NA|TRBV29-1|NA|TRBJ2-3
TGCAGCTTACGGGACTCGGATTATGTAGGGCAGTATTTT
CSLRDSDYVGQYF
>few|TRBV6-1|NA|TRBJ1-2
TGTGCCAGCACACAGGGAAGAGGCTACACCTTC
CASTQGRGYTF
>NA|TRBV6-5|TRBD2|TRBJ2-1
TGTGCCAGCAAAGGCCTAGCGGGAGGGTGGGAGCAGTTCTTC
CASKGLAGGWEQFF
>once|TRBV6-5|NA|TRBJ1-5
TGTGCCAGCGGCGAGGGAAGTCAGCCCCAGCATTTT
CASGEGSQPQHF
>few|TRBV12-3/TRBV12-4|NA|TRBJ2-1
TGTGCCAGCAGCCCCCGTGAGAGCGGGCAGTTCTTC
CASSPRESGQFF
>NA|TRBV18|TRBD2|TRBJ2-5
TGTGCCAGCTCACAACTACCGAGGACTAGCGGGAGGCAAGAGACCCAGTACTTC
CASSQLPRTSGRQETQYF
>NA|TRBV29-1|NA|TRBJ2-5
TGCAGCGTTGCCCCTAGGGATCTCGGAAAAGAGACCCAGTACTTC
CSVAPRDLGKETQYF
>NA|TRBV28|TRBD1|TRBJ2-5
TGTGCCAGCAGTGGGACAGAAGAGACCCAGTACTTC
CASSGTEETQYF
>NA|TRBV4-2|NA|TRBJ2-3
TGTGCCAGCAGCCAGGCTCTGTGGGGAGATACGCAGTATTTT
CASSQALWGDTQYF